The sequence of this T cell receptor (beta chain) was determined in a study of neoadjuvant anti-PD-1 for oral cavity cancer. Study findings and constraints: Treg/Th17 ratio rose with pretreatment blood and fell with post-treatment tumor TCRbeta clonality.

These oral cavity squamous cell carcinomas were HPV-negative and locally advanced. As concerns this clone: Its antigen remains unidentified.

The method was immunoSEQ multiplex PCR; TCRdb's version includes in-frame clones alone and lacks a portion of them. The profile shows fewer than 40,000 clones, around nine tenths of them singletons. CDR1 is SGHRS, CDR2 YFSETQ, per germline. V gave up 1 base and J gave up 7 bases, with 11 bases separating them. The CDR3 is 13 amino acids. This receptor was obtained from a person aged 40-85 years with oral cavity squamous cell carcinoma. This chain links TRBV5-1 with TRBJ2-5; D may be TRBD1 (6 bases). Sequenced material: PBMCs, taken before nivolumab (anti-PD-1) treatment. For the CDR3, the DNA is TGCGCCAGCAGCTTGCAGGGGTTTGGGACCCAGTACTTC. This gives the protein CASSLQGFGTQYF. Supplemented by reference TRBV5-1 and TRBJ2-5, the full variable domain reads KAGVTQTPRYLIKTRGQQVTLSCSPISGHRSVSWYQQTPGQGLQFLFEYFSETQRNKGNFPGRFSGRQFSNSRSEMNVSTLELGDSALYLCASSLQGFGTQYFGPGTRLLVL.